This entry is about one TCR beta chain. The data were taken from a study of blood T cells in healthy people across ages. This CDR3 has 15 amino acids. V lost 6 bases and J lost 0, with 15 bases in between. The germline V gene encodes CDR1 LNHDA and CDR2 SQIVND (reference sequence). Using a J-beta primer mix together with a sample-barcoded 5' primer, a second PCR was run for about 7 to 12 cycles. TCRdb fed the 5' RACE reads into MiXCR, producing one record per CDR3 protein. The sample contains just over 800,000 distinct CDR3 sequences, 60% to 80% of which appear only once. The sample consisted of blood. This TCR derives from a young man in good health. The chain combines TRBV19 with TRBJ2-7, with D uncertain. As DNA, the CDR3 is TGTGCCAGTAGCTCGGACGGCTACCACTCCTACGAGCAGTACTTC. Protein product: CASSSDGYHSYEQYF.